The 30 T cell receptor beta chains given below trace back to one sample, sequenced in a study of T cells in Graves' hyperthyroidism and ophthalmopathy. Template material for amplifying TCR beta CDR3 regions consisted of RNA transcripts. TCR CDR3 regions were first amplified by RT-PCR with HTBI primers. TCRdb recomputed calls from the multiplex PCR reads with MiXCR, one row per CDR3 protein. The data contain nearly 600,000 distinct CDR3 sequences, over 11% of them singletons. Sequences were obtained from blood. These receptors all stem from a woman aged 30 to 39 with Graves' hyperthyroidism that later progressed to Graves' ophthalmopathy.

The rearrangement joins TRBV6-5 to TRBJ1-5; 8 bases align to TRBD1. With 2 bases clipped from V and 4 bases from J, the junction kept 1 base outside the gene matches. The CDR3 runs to 14 residues. Germline V gene data show CDR1 as MNHEY and CDR2 as SVGAGI. The CDR3 sequence: CASSYGDRNQPQHF. For the CDR3, the DNA is TGTGCCAGCAGTTACGGGGACAGGAATCAGCCCCAGCATTTT.

The chain has TRBV5-1 and TRBJ2-3, with 8 nucleotides matching TRBD1. The CDR3 covers 15 residues. Germline CDR1 and CDR2: SGHRS and YFSETQ. V dropped 4 bases and J dropped 4; count of bases not matched to a gene: 8. CDR3 protein: CASSHGQGRADTQYF. The CDR3 DNA sequence: TGCGCCAGCAGCCACGGACAGGGACGGGCAGATACGCAGTATTTT.

This clonotype was picked up many times. The V and J genes are TRBV11-3 and TRBJ2-4, with a possible D match to TRBD1 (6 bases). The CDR3 is 16 residues long. Trimming pared 0 bases from V and 6 bases from J, leaving 15 bases between. The V gene's germline CDR1 is SGHNT and CDR2 YENEEA. For the CDR3, the DNA is TGTGCCAGCAGCTTAGATAGGCCTAGCAGGGGAAACATTCAGTACTTC. Amino acids: CASSLDRPSRGNIQYF. Variable domain in full (rest from reference TRBV11-3 and TRBJ2-4): EAGVVQSPRYKIIEKKQPVAFWCNPISGHNTLYWYLQNLGQGPELLIRYENEEAVDDSQLPKDRFSAERLKGVDSTLKIQPAELGDSAVYLCASSLDRPSRGNIQYFGAGTRLSVL.

V and J are TRBV30 and TRBJ1-2, with D possibly TRBD1 on 6 matching bases. The V gene lost 0 bases and the J gene lost 8 bases, with 13 bases spanning the gap. Germline CDR1 and CDR2: GTSNPN and SVGIG (reference sequence). This CDR3 has 13 residues. CDR3 in DNA: TGTGCCTGGAGTGTAGAAGAGGGGGTCGGCTACACCTTC. Encoded protein: CAWSVEEGVGYTF.

The chain is built from TRBV19 and TRBJ1-5; D uncertain. Trimming stripped 0 bases from V and 4 bases from J, with 7 bases between. The CDR3 is 14 amino acids. The germline V gene encodes CDR1 LNHDA and CDR2 SQIVND (reference sequence). CDR3 region: CASSIDEGNQPQHF. The CDR3 bases are TGTGCCAGTAGTATAGATGAAGGTAATCAGCCCCAGCATTTT.

This clonotype was counted many times. The rearrangement uses TRBV27 and TRBJ1-2; possible D gene TRBD1, 5 bases. V was shortened by 0 bases and J by 4 bases, with 9 bases between the two germline ends. Germline V CDR1 and CDR2: MNHEY, SMNVEV (reference sequence). The CDR3 is 14 residues long. Here the CDR3 DNA reads TGTGCCAGCAGTTTATCGGAAGACAGCTATGGCTACACCTTC. Protein product: CASSLSEDSYGYTF.

The sample holds a few counts of this clonotype. This chain links TRBV19 with TRBJ1-2, with 8 nucleotides matching TRBD1. The CDR3 loop spans 16 amino acids. The germline V gene has CDR1 LNHDA and CDR2 SQIVND (reference sequence). J lost 4 bases, V lost 3 bases, and 10 bases had no gene match. The CDR3 loop reads CASSMTPGQGAYGYTF. The CDR3 coding sequence is TGTGCCAGTAGTATGACCCCCGGACAGGGTGCCTATGGCTACACCTTC.

This clonotype was seen many times. The CDR3 DNA sequence: TGTGCCAGCAGCTTAGAAGGGGGCGCAACCAAAAACATTCAGTACTTC. It codes for CASSLEGGATKNIQYF. The J gene is TRBJ2-4, the V gene TRBV7-2, with 7 bases that match TRBD1. With 1 base clipped from V and 2 bases from J, the junction kept 5 bases outside the gene matches. The CDR3 is made up of 16 amino acids. CDR1 and CDR2 (germline): SGHTA, FQGNSA.

This rearrangement joins TRBV3-1 to TRBJ2-5; a possible D gene is TRBD2 (5 bases). The CDR3 length is 16 residues. CDR1 and CDR2 from the germline V gene are LGHDT and YNNKEL (reference sequence). V was cut by 0 bases and J by 4 bases, with 15 bases left in between. Here the CDR3 reads CASSQEGLATGETQYF. The DNA of the CDR3 is TGTGCCAGCAGCCAAGAAGGGCTAGCCACCGGAGAGACCCAGTACTTC.

In its sample, this clonotype was seen many times. The genes are TRBV9 and TRBJ2-1; TRBD2 aligns across 11 bases. CDR1 and CDR2 from the germline V gene are SGDLS and YYNGEE. The CDR3 has 14 amino acids. Trimming at V came to 0 bases and at J to 10 bases, leaving 3 bases not matched to a gene. This CDR3 reads CASSVVSGRAEQFF. DNA for the CDR3: TGTGCCAGCAGCGTAGTTAGCGGGAGGGCAGAGCAGTTCTTC.

This clonotype was detected many times. The chain carries TRBV12-3 or TRBV12-4 and TRBJ1-4; 7 bases match TRBD1. With 5 bases clipped from V and 5 bases from J, the junction kept 5 bases outside the gene matches. The CDR3 runs 14 residues. CDR3 amino acids: CASSPSTGNEKLFF. The CDR3, as DNA: TGTGCCAGCAGTCCTTCGACAGGGAATGAAAAACTGTTTTTT.

Many counts were recorded for this clonotype. The V and J genes are TRBV2 and TRBJ2-1, with D possibly matching TRBD1 (5 bases). The CDR3 is 17 residues long. The V gene lost 6 bases and the J gene lost 0 bases, with 18 bases spanning the gap. CDR1 is SNHLY and CDR2 is FYNNEI in the germline V gene. CDR3 sequence (DNA): TGTGCCAGCAGCATAGCTTGGGGCCAAAGCTCCTACAATGAGCAGTTCTTC. Protein: CASSIAWGQSSYNEQFF.

Ten or more counts support this clonotype. The J gene is TRBJ2-1, the V gene TRBV11-2; TRBD2 matches 8 bases. V gave up 3 bases and J gave up 2 bases; unmatched junction bases: 3. Per the germline V gene, CDR1 is SGHAT and CDR2 is FQNNGV. The length of the CDR3 is 15 residues. CDR3 sequence: CASSLGGRTYNEQFF. CDR3 DNA: TGTGCCAGCAGCTTGGGCGGGAGGACCTACAATGAGCAGTTCTTC.

This clonotype was counted at least ten times. The V gene is TRBV6-1, the J gene TRBJ2-1; D is ambiguous. Germline V gene sequence: CDR1 MNHNS, CDR2 SASEGT. The germline V and J ends were trimmed by 2 bases and 9 bases, with 5 bases remaining between them. This CDR3 contains 11 residues. For the CDR3, the DNA is TGTGCCAGCAGTGAACAGGTTGAGCAGTTCTTC. Translation gives CASSEQVEQFF.

The rearrangement joins TRBV18 to TRBJ1-4, with a weak D call TRBD1 (6 bases). The V gene's germline CDR1 is KGHSH and CDR2 LQKENI. This CDR3 spans 15 amino acids. V shed 0 bases and J shed 7 bases, with 12 bases lying between them. The chain's CDR3 is CASSPPRGSGEKLFF. The CDR3 nucleotides read TGTGCCAGCTCACCACCAAGGGGGTCGGGTGAAAAACTGTTTTTT.

The V gene is TRBV19, the J gene TRBJ2-7; D is undetermined. The CDR3 consists of 14 residues. The germline V gene has CDR1 LNHDA and CDR2 SQIVND (reference sequence). Trimming cost V 5 bases and J 0 bases, with 11 bases left between them. Here the CDR3 DNA reads TGTGCCAGTAGTTGGGCGGTCAGCTCCTACGAGCAGTACTTC. Its protein product is CASSWAVSSYEQYF.

This clonotype was seen ten or more times. The chain joins TRBV28 to TRBJ2-7, with TRBD1 matching 8 bases. Germline CDR1 MDHEN, CDR2 SYDVKM. Losses at the gene ends were 7 bases for V and 4 bases for J; bases not matched to a gene: 9. The CDR3 runs to 14 residues. The CDR3 DNA follows: TGTGCCAGCACCCCCGGGACAGGCCAATACGAGCAGTACTTC. Amino acids: CASTPGTGQYEQYF.

This clonotype turned up a few times. The J gene is TRBJ1-2, the V gene TRBV6-1; perhaps TRBD1 as D (6 bases). Germline assignment: CDR1 MNHNS and CDR2 SASEGT. The CDR3 consists of 15 residues. Trimming shortened V by 5 bases and J by 5 bases, and 18 bases separated the two germline ends. The CDR3 is CASSYQGSPRYGYTF. In DNA, the CDR3 is TGTGCCAGCAGTTATCAGGGGTCCCCCCGATATGGCTACACCTTC.

This clonotype showed up many times. The chain joins TRBV28 to TRBJ2-1; TRBD2 is a possible D gene (7 bases). The CDR3 length is 15 residues. V was pared by 2 bases and J by 4 bases, with 12 bases between. Per the germline V gene, CDR1 is MDHEN and CDR2 is SYDVKM. The CDR3 spells CASSLGGASYNEQFF. In DNA, the CDR3 is TGTGCCAGCAGTTTAGGGGGGGCGTCTTACAATGAGCAGTTCTTC.

This clonotype was observed at least ten times. The V gene is TRBV20-1, the J gene TRBJ1-2, with D maybe TRBD1 (5 bases). Trimming shortened V by 3 bases and J by 3 bases, and 14 bases separated the two germline ends. Germline V gives CDR1 DFQATT, CDR2 SNEGSKA (reference sequence). This CDR3 contains 14 residues. CDR3 amino acids: CSASGGEYDYGYTF. CDR3 nucleotide sequence: TGCAGTGCTAGTGGGGGGGAATACGACTATGGCTACACCTTC.

The rearrangement links TRBV12-5 to TRBJ2-5; possibly TRBD1 or TRBD2 for D (5 bases each). The V gene's germline CDR1 is LGHNT and CDR2 FRNRAP. The ends were cut back, 0 bases at V and 5 bases at J, with 16 bases in the middle. The CDR3 contains 16 residues. DNA for the CDR3: TGTGCTAGTGGTTTGGTACCGGGACCGCCCGTTGAGACCCAGTACTTC. Amino acids: CASGLVPGPPVETQYF. Full variable domain (missing parts from reference TRBV12-5 and TRBJ2-5): DARVTQTPRHKVTEMGQEVTMRCQPILGHNTVFWYRQTMMQGLELLAYFRNRAPLDDSGMPKDRFSAEMPDATLATLKIQPSEPRDSAVYFCASGLVPGPPVETQYFGPGTRLLVL.

The table lists this clonotype with many counts. V usage is TRBV6-2 or TRBV6-3 and J usage is TRBJ2-7, with a tentative D call TRBD1 (5 bases). Trimming took off 10 bases at V and 6 bases at J, with 16 bases between the two ends. Germline CDR1 is MNHEY and CDR2 is SVGEGT. The CDR3 runs to 12 residues. For the CDR3, the DNA is TGTGCCATTCAGGATTCAGGGTCCGAGCAGTACTTC. It codes for CAIQDSGSEQYF.

V usage is TRBV5-1 and J usage is TRBJ1-1; D may be TRBD1 (5 bases). Germline V lookup: CDR1 SGHRS, CDR2 YFSETQ. This CDR3 region has 13 residues. V shed 8 bases and J shed 5 bases, with 16 bases lying between them. CDR3 region: CARREGPVTEAFF. Here the CDR3 DNA reads TGCGCCAGGAGGGAGGGGCCGGTAACTGAAGCTTTCTTT.

This clonotype occurred many times. The rearrangement joins TRBV2 to TRBJ2-3; 8 bases match TRBD2. Germline CDR1 SNHLY, CDR2 FYNNEI. This CDR3 comprises 15 residues. J gave up 0 bases and V 5 bases, and 4 bases lay outside the gene matches. The DNA for the CDR3 is TGTGCCAGCAGTACTAGCGGAACAAGCACAGATACGCAGTATTTT. It yields the protein CASSTSGTSTDTQYF.

This clonotype was recorded many times. The chain carries TRBV7-2 and TRBJ1-6; no definite D call. There are 15 residues in the CDR3. Germline CDR1 and CDR2: SGHTA and FQGNSA. Trimming took 2 bases from V and 5 from J, leaving 10 bases between them. This CDR3 is CASSLPPSDNSPLHF. CDR3 DNA: TGTGCCAGCAGCTTACCCCCCAGCGATAATTCACCCCTCCACTTT.

This clonotype showed up many times. The V and J genes are TRBV19 and TRBJ2-1; TRBD2 aligns across 7 bases. The CDR3 is 14 amino acids. V was clipped by 6 bases and J by 7 bases; unmatched bases: 9. Germline CDR1 and CDR2: LNHDA and SQIVND (reference sequence). The CDR3 DNA reads as TGTGCCAGTAGCCTAGCGGAGGGGTGGAATGAGCAGTTCTTC. Amino acid sequence: CASSLAEGWNEQFF.

In its sample, this clonotype was seen once. This may be a read error, as it is one base from a much larger clone. V usage is TRBV5-6 and J usage is TRBJ1-1, with a weak D call TRBD1 (5 bases). The CDR3 loop spans 14 amino acids. Germline loops: CDR1 SGHDT, CDR2 YYEEEE. This chain's CDR3 is CASNSRWGNTESFF. The CDR3 DNA sequence: TGTGCCAGCAACTCTCGATGGGGGAACACTGAATCTTTCTTT.

This clonotype has at least ten counts. The chain employs TRBV7-9 and TRBJ1-3; D is unclear. Trimming shortened V by 8 bases and J by 1 base, and 3 bases separated the two germline ends. The CDR3 extends over 11 amino acids. Per the germline V gene, CDR1 is SEHNR and CDR2 is FQNEAQ (reference sequence). The CDR3 loop is CASPSGNTIYF. In DNA, the CDR3 is TGTGCCAGCCCTTCTGGAAACACCATATATTTT.

CDR3 sequence: CASSPGQGRSLGANVLTF. In nucleotides, the CDR3 is TGTGCCAGCAGCCCGGGACAGGGGCGATCTTTAGGGGCCAACGTCCTGACTTTC. V is TRBV14 and J is TRBJ2-6, with 10 bases lining up with TRBD1. V lost 4 bases to trimming and J lost 4 bases; unmatched junction nucleotides: 10. The germline gives CDR1 SGHDN, CDR2 FVKESK. The CDR3 totals 18 residues.

The genes are TRBV12-3 or TRBV12-4 and TRBJ2-5; D ambiguous. This CDR3 region has 14 residues. Between the trimmed V and J ends, which lost 5 bases and 4 bases, there was a span of 14 bases. The CDR3 loop reads CASSPRRQVETQYF. The DNA of the CDR3 is TGTGCCAGCAGTCCCCGTCGGCAAGTAGAGACCCAGTACTTC.